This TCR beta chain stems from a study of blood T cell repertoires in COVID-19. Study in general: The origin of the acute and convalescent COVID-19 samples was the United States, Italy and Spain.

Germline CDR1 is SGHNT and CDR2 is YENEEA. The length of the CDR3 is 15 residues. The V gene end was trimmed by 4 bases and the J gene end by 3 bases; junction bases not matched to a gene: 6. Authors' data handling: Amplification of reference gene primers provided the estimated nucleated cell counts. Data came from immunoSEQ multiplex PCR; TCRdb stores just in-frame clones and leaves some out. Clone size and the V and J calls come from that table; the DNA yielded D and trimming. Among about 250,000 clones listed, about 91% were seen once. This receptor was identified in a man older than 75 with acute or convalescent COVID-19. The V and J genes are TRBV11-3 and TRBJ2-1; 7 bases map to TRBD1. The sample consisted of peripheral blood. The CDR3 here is CASSSTGSHYNEQFF. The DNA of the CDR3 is TGTGCCAGCAGCTCGACAGGGTCTCACTACAATGAGCAGTTCTTC.